Below are 5 T cell receptor beta chains sequenced from a single sample in a study of shared clonotypes between healthy human individuals. Clones were read by immunoSEQ multiplex PCR, and TCRdb kept only the in-frame ones, dropping some. This sample has a few million clones, with 85% to 95% found just once. Specimen: naive CD4+ T cells sorted from blood. The subset is: CD45RA+ positively selected. These receptors were collected from a man aged 18 to 30 in good health.

The rearrangement links TRBV5-4 to TRBJ1-1, with D possibly being TRBD1 (6 bases). Germline V CDR1 and CDR2: SGHNT, YYREEE (reference sequence). There are 13 residues in the CDR3. The V gene lost 4 bases and the J gene lost 7 bases, with 14 bases spanning the gap. For the CDR3, the DNA is TGTGCCAGCAGCGAACGGGACACCCTTGAAGCTTTCTTT. It codes for CASSERDTLEAFF. Drawing the rest from reference TRBV5-4 and TRBJ1-1, the complete variable domain is ETGVTQSPTHLIKTRGQQVTLRCSSQSGHNTVSWYQQALGQGPQFIFQYYREEENGRGNFPPRFSGLQFPNYSSELNVNALELDDSALYLCASSERDTLEAFFGQGTRLTVV.

The chain's CDR3 is CASSRAGRAPTDTQYF. The DNA of the CDR3 is TGTGCCAGCAGCCGGGCGGGGAGGGCCCCCACAGATACGCAGTATTTT. The chain joins TRBV5-4 to TRBJ2-3, with TRBD2 matching 7 bases. V lost 4 bases, J lost 2 bases, and 10 bases stayed unmatched. Germline V gene lookup returns CDR1 SGHNT and CDR2 YYREEE (reference sequence). This CDR3 has 16 amino acids.

The chain recombines TRBV5-1 with TRBJ2-2, with TRBD2 identical over 7 bases. The germline V gene has CDR1 SGHRS and CDR2 YFSETQ. This CDR3 comprises 15 residues. V was clipped by 3 bases and J by 3 bases; unmatched bases: 5. The CDR3, as DNA: TGCGCCAGCAGCTCCAGACTAGCCGACACCGGGGAGCTGTTTTTT. Protein sequence: CASSSRLADTGELFF.

A word on this clone: This specimen includes other DNA sequences encoding the same CDR3. The genes are TRBV7-8 and TRBJ2-5; D unresolved. The V end was cut by 5 bases, the J end by 5 bases, with 3 bases between. Germline V gene data show CDR1 as SGHVS and CDR2 as FQNEAQ. The CDR3 covers 10 residues. The CDR3 DNA follows: TGTGCCAGCAGCGGTGAGACCCAGTACTTC. Translated, it gives CASSGETQYF. Full variable domain (missing parts from reference TRBV7-8 and TRBJ2-5): GAGVSQSPRYKVAKRGQDVALRCDPISGHVSLFWYQQALGQGPEFLTYFQNEAQLDKSGLPSDRFFAERPEGSVSTLKIQRTQQEDSAVYLCASSGETQYFGPGTRLLVL.

The chain carries TRBV7-9 and TRBJ2-1, with D perhaps TRBD2 (5 bases). Germline V lookup: CDR1 SEHNR, CDR2 FQNEAQ (reference sequence). The CDR3 is 14 residues long. Deletions cut 8 bases from V and 4 bases from J, with 15 bases between. For the CDR3, the DNA is TGTGCCAGCCATCCCGGGGTACTGTACAATGAGCAGTTCTTC. Amino acids: CASHPGVLYNEQFF.